This T cell receptor (beta chain) emerged from a study of T cell repertoires in cytomegalovirus infection. Study details: Indications of both CMV infection and matching HLA type were provided by public TCR beta signatures.

In this sample, this clonotype turned up a few times. Its antigen is not identified. TCRdb re-called the reads with MiXCR, one entry per CDR3 protein. Found here are 100,000 to 150,000 distinct CDR3 sequences, roughly 25% of them singletons; the top ten hold 34%. Findings and limits, study-wide: Cumulative public TCR beta family frequency identified CMV carriers with the relevant HLA. Within the response measured ex vivo, HLA-C-restricted CMV-specific TCR beta clonotypes were dominant.

The sample was PBMCs, sequenced either directly or after in vitro stimulation (not recorded which). This sequence was found in a human donor in good health (CMV status not recorded). Some clones in this sample may be carry-over from other donors' samples.

This CDR3 reads CASRDRGSGGYEQYF. CDR3 sequence (DNA): TGTGCCAGCCGGGACAGGGGTTCTGGGGGCTACGAGCAGTACTTC. The chain is built from TRBV6-1 and TRBJ2-7; TRBD1 aligns across 10 bases. This CDR3 contains 15 residues. V shed 8 bases and J 3 bases; nucleotides not matched to a gene: 10. Germline CDR1 is MNHNS and CDR2 is SASEGT.